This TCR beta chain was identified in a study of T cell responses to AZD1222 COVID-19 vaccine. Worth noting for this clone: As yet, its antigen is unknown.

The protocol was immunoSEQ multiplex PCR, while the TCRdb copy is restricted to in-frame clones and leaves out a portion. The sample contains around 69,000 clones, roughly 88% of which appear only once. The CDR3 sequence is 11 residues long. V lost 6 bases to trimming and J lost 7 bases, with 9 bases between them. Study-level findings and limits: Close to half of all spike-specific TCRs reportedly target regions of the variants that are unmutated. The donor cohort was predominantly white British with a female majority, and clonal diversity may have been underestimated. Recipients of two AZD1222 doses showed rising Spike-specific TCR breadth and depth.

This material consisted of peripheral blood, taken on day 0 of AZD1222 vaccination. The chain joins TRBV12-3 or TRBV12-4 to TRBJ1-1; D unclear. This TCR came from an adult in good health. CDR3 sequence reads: CASRTIREAFF. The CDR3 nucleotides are TGTGCCAGCAGGACCATCCGTGAAGCTTTCTTT.